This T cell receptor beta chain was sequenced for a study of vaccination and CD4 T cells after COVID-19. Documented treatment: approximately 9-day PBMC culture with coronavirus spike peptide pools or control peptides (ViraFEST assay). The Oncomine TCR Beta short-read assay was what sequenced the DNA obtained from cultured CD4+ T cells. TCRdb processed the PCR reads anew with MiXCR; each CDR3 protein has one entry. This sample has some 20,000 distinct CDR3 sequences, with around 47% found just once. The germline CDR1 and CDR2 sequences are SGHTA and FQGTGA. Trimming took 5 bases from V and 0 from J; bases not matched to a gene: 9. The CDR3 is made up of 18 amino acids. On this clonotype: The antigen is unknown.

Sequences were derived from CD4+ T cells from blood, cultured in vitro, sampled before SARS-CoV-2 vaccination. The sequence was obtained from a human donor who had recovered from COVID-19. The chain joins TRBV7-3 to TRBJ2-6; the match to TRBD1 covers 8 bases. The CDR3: CASSHPTGARSGANVLTF. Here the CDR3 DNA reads TGTGCCAGCAGCCACCCGACAGGGGCCCGCTCTGGGGCCAACGTCCTGACTTTC.